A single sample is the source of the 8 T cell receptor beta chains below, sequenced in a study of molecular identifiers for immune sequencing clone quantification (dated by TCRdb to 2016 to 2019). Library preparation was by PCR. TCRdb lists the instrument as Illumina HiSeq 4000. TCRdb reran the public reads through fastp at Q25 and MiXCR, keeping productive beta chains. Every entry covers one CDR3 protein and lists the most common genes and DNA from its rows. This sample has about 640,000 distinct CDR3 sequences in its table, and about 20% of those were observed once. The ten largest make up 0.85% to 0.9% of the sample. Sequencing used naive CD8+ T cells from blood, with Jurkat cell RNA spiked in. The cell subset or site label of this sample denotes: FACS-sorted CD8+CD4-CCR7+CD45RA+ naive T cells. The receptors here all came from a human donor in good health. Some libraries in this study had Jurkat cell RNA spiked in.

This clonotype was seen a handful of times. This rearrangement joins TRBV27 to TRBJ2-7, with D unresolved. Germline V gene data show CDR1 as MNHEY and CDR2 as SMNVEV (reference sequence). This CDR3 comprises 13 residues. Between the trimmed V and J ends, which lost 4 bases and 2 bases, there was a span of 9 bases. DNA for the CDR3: TGTGCCAGCAGTTATAGGTTAGCCTACGAGCAGTACTTC. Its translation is CASSYRLAYEQYF.

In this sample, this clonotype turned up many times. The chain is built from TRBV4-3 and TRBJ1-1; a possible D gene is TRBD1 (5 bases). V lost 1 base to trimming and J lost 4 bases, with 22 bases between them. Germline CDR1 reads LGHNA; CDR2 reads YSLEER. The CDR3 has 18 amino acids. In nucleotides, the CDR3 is TGCGCCAGCAGCCAAGCGGGGGGGGTTAGCCCTAGCGGCACTGAAGCTTTCTTT. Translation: CASSQAGGVSPSGTEAFF.

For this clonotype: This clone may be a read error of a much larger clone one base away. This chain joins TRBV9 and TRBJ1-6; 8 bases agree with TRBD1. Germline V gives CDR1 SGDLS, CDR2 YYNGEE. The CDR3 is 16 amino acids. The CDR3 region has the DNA TGTGCCGGCAGCGTAGCTCAGGGGGCTTCGGATTCACCCCTCCACTTT. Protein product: CAGSVAQGASDSPLHF.

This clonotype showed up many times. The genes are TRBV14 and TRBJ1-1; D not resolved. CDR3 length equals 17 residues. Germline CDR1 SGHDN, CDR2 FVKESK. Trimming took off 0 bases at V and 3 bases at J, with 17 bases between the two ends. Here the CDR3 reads CASSQESARAAYTEAFF. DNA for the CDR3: TGTGCCAGCAGCCAAGAGAGCGCGAGGGCCGCGTACACTGAAGCTTTCTTT.

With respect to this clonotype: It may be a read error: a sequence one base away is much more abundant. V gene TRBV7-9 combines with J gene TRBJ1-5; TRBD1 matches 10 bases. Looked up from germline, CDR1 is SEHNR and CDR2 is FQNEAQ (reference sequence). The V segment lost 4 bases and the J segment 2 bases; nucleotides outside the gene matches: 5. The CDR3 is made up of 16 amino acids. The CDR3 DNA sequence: TGTGCCAGCAGCTCCGGGACAGGGGCTGGCAATCAGCCCCAGCATTTT. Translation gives CASSSGTGAGNQPQHF.

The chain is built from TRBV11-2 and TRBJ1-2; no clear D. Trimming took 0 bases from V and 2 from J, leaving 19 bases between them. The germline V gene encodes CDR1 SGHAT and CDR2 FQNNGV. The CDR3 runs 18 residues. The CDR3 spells CASSLDDGETITNYGYTF. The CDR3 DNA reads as TGTGCCAGCAGCTTAGATGACGGCGAAACGATAACCAACTATGGCTACACCTTC.

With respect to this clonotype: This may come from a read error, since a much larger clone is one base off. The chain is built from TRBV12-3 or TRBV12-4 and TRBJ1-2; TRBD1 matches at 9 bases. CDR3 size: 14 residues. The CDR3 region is CASSYYPSPGQGFF. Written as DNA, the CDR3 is TGTGCCAGCAGTTACTACCCGAGCCCGGGACAGGGCTTCTTC.

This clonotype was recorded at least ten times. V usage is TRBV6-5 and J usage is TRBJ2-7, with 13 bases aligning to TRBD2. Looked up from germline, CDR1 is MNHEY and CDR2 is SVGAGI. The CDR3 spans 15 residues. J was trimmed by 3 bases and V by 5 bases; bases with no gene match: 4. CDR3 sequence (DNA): TGTGCCAGCAGTCAAAGGACTAGCGGGGGCTACGAGCAGTACTTC. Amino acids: CASSQRTSGGYEQYF.